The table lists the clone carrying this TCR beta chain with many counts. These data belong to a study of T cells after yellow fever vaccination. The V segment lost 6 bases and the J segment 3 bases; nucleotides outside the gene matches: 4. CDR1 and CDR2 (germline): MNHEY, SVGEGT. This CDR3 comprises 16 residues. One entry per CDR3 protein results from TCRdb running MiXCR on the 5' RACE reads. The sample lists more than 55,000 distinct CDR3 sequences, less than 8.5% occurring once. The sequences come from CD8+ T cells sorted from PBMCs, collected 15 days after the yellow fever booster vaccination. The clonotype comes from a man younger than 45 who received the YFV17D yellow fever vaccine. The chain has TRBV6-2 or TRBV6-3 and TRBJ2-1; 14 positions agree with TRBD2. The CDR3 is CASSRTSGRNYNEQFF. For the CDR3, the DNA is TGTGCCAGCAGCCGGACTAGCGGGAGGAACTACAATGAGCAGTTCTTC.